This TCR beta chain is from a study of blood T cell repertoires in COVID-19. Across the study: Donors in the United States, Italy and Spain gave samples during acute or convalescent COVID-19.

Enrolled during active infection, Seattle patients were then followed longitudinally. Assay used: immunoSEQ multiplex PCR; TCRdb lists only in-frame clones, some missing. The sample has about 180,000 clones; over 70% are singletons. The CDR3 is 18 residues long. Germline loops: CDR1 SGHVS, CDR2 FQNEAQ. V dropped 0 bases and J dropped 1 base, with 13 bases sitting between them. The rearrangement links TRBV7-8 to TRBJ1-6; weak D call: TRBD1 (5 bases). This receptor was taken from a middle-aged woman with COVID-19, enrolled during active disease. Sequenced sample: peripheral blood. CDR3 amino acids: CASSLAVMGGSYNSPLHF. The CDR3 DNA is TGTGCCAGCAGCTTAGCTGTGATGGGGGGTTCCTATAATTCACCCCTCCACTTT.